The rows below give T cell receptor beta chains drawn from one sample of a study of blood T cell repertoires in COVID-19. Profiling relied on immunoSEQ multiplex PCR, and the TCRdb table lists in-frame clones only, not all of them. The table shows hundreds of thousands of clones, with 88% occurring only once. The sample consisted of peripheral blood. The receptors stem from a woman between 45 and 65 years old with active or convalescent COVID-19. The CDR3 runs from the conserved cysteine through the conserved F or W. The order of the fields is J gene, D gene, clone size, V gene, CDR3 DNA, CDR3 protein. The D gene is left open where the match is weak. Clone size is shown for a subset of rows, as once, few, many or a class of expanded clone.

TRBJ2-3,TRBD2,NA,TRBV7-6,TGTGCCAGCAGCTTAGGGAGGCTAGCGGGGGGGGCAGATACGCAGTATTTT,CASSLGRLAGGADTQYF
TRBJ1-1,TRBD1,NA,TRBV27,TGTGCCAGCAGTTTCGTACTCCGACAGGGGGCATCGGAAGCTTTCTTT,CASSFVLRQGASEAFF
TRBJ1-4,NA,NA,TRBV7-9,TGTGCCAGCAGCTTAGCAAGGACAGCGTCTTCAACTAATGAAAAACTGTTTTTT,CASSLARTASSTNEKLFF
TRBJ1-1,NA,NA,TRBV11-1,TGTGCCAGCAGCTTGCAGGAAAACACTGAAGCTTTCTTT,CASSLQENTEAFF
TRBJ1-2,NA,NA,TRBV2,TGTGCCAGCAGTGATGAGGGCGGATACTCCTACACCTTC,CASSDEGGYSYTF
TRBJ2-1,NA,NA,TRBV12-3/TRBV12-4,TGTGCCAGCAGCGGGCGGGTCGATGAGCAGTTCTTC,CASSGRVDEQFF
TRBJ1-2,NA,NA,TRBV6-2/TRBV6-3,TGTGCCAGCAGTCCGGCAGGGACAAAAAATAACTATGGCTACACCTTC,CASSPAGTKNNYGYTF
TRBJ1-2,TRBD1,NA,TRBV7-9,TGTGCCAGCAGCTTCAGACAGGGAGCCTCTAACTATGGCTACACCTTC,CASSFRQGASNYGYTF
TRBJ1-3,NA,NA,TRBV7-2,TGTGCCAGCAGCTACACAGATATCTCTGGAAACACCATATATTTT,CASSYTDISGNTIYF
TRBJ1-1,TRBD1,few,TRBV7-9,TGTGCCAGCAGCCGGACAGGGAACACTGAAGCTTTCTTT,CASSRTGNTEAFF
TRBJ2-1,NA,NA,TRBV15,TGTGCCACCAGCAGAGATAGGGGGGGGCAGTTCTTC,CATSRDRGGQFF
TRBJ2-2,NA,NA,TRBV9,TGTGCCAGCAGCCCAGGGACTGCCGGGGAGCTGTTTTTT,CASSPGTAGELFF
TRBJ2-7,NA,NA,TRBV5-5,TGTGCCAGCAGCTTGGCGACAGGATACTACGAGCAGTACTTC,CASSLATGYYEQYF
TRBJ2-7,NA,NA,TRBV2,TGTGCCAGCAGACGTAGACTCGACTCCTACGAGCAGTACTTC,CASRRRLDSYEQYF